The clone carrying this TCR beta chain was detected a few times. This entry comes from a study of long-term antiretroviral therapy in people with HIV. The immunoSEQ assay was v3.0, run at survey level. Method: immunoSEQ multiplex PCR; TCRdb's copy keeps in-frame clones and lacks some. The table lists around 13,000 clones, 60% to 80% of them singletons. Germline lookup yields CDR1 MNHEY and CDR2 SMNVEV (reference sequence). J was trimmed by 4 bases and V by 6 bases; bases with no gene match: 6. The CDR3 totals 14 residues. This receptor was identified in a woman aged 40-49 years with HIV. This chain joins TRBV27 and TRBJ1-2, with TRBD1 matching over 9 bases. This material consisted of unsorted PBMCs, taken 0.5 years before starting antiretroviral therapy. In DNA form, the CDR3 reads TGTGCCAGCAGCCAGGGGACAGGGCGCTATGGCTACACCTTC. Translating it yields CASSQGTGRYGYTF.